Listed below are T cell receptor beta chains from one sample, sequenced in a study of T cells in Graves' hyperthyroidism and ophthalmopathy. TCRdb processed the multiplex PCR reads anew with MiXCR; each CDR3 protein has one entry. Seen here are approximately 600,000 distinct CDR3 sequences, roughly 20% observed once, and the top ten hold 34%. Sequenced: blood. The receptors were gathered from a man aged 25-45 years with Graves' ophthalmopathy. The CDR3 runs from the conserved cysteine through the conserved F or W. Fields, in order: J gene, clone size, V gene, D gene, CDR3 DNA, CDR3 protein. D genes are given only for firm matches. Clone size is shown for a subset of rows, as once, few, many or a class of expanded clone.

J: TRBJ2-1; size: many; V: TRBV11-2; D: TRBD2; DNA: TGTGCCAGCAGCCCGCTCGGGGGGGAACTCAGCTCCTACAATGAGCAGTTCTTC; CDR3: CASSPLGGELSSYNEQFF
J: TRBJ1-1; size: -; V: TRBV28; D: TRBD1; DNA: TGTGCCAGCAGTTCGGACAGGGATTTATTGAACACTGAAGCTTTCTTT; CDR3: CASSSDRDLLNTEAFF
J: TRBJ1-2; size: many; V: TRBV3-1; D: -; DNA: TGTGCCAGCAGCAAGGACAGCCTCTATGGCTACACCTTC; CDR3: CASSKDSLYGYTF
J: TRBJ2-7; size: -; V: TRBV20-1; D: -; DNA: TGCAGTGCTAGTGCCAGGGCTTCCGAGCAGTACTTC; CDR3: CSASARASEQYF
J: TRBJ2-1; size: -; V: TRBV5-1; D: TRBD1; DNA: TGCGCCAGCAGCTTGTCGGGACAGTCATGGGACAATGAGCAGTTCTTC; CDR3: CASSLSGQSWDNEQFF
J: TRBJ2-5; size: -; V: TRBV13; D: -; DNA: TGTGCCAGCGGGGAAGGAGAGACCCAGTACTTC; CDR3: CASGEGETQYF
J: TRBJ1-6; size: -; V: TRBV27; D: TRBD1; DNA: TGTGCCAGCAGTCCCTTGACAGGGTATGATTCACCCCTCCACTTT; CDR3: CASSPLTGYDSPLHF
J: TRBJ2-4; size: -; V: TRBV12-3/TRBV12-4; D: TRBD2; DNA: TGTGCCAGCAGTTCGCGGGGGACTGCGGGGAACATTCAGTACTTC; CDR3: CASSSRGTAGNIQYF
J: TRBJ1-5; size: few; V: TRBV20-1; D: -; DNA: TGCAGTGCCGCCTCCTCGGGCCGGTATAGCAATCAGCCCCAGCATTTT; CDR3: CSAASSGRYSNQPQHF
J: TRBJ2-7; size: few; V: TRBV12-3/TRBV12-4; D: TRBD1; DNA: TGTGCCAGCAACAAAGGGGACAGGGGGATTAGCGAGCAGTACTTC; CDR3: CASNKGDRGISEQYF
J: TRBJ2-3; size: many; V: TRBV27; D: TRBD1; DNA: TGTGCCAGCAGTTTTCCGGGACAGGGGGGCACAGATACGCAGTATTTT; CDR3: CASSFPGQGGTDTQYF
J: TRBJ1-2; size: few; V: TRBV20-1; D: -; DNA: TGCAGTGCCCAGAGGGATGGCTACACCTTC; CDR3: CSAQRDGYTF
J: TRBJ2-3; size: few; V: TRBV3-1; D: TRBD2; DNA: TGTGCCAGCAGCTCCCCGACTAGCGGGAGATGGCGCGATACGCAGTATTTT; CDR3: CASSSPTSGRWRDTQYF
J: TRBJ2-7; size: -; V: TRBV20-1; D: -; DNA: TGCAGTGCTAGTTTATTGGAACAGGGAATGAACGAGCAGTACTTC; CDR3: CSASLLEQGMNEQYF
J: TRBJ2-7; size: -; V: TRBV29-1; D: TRBD2; DNA: TGCAGCGTTGAAATCCGACGCGGGAGCCCAGCCTACGAGCAGTACTTC; CDR3: CSVEIRRGSPAYEQYF
J: TRBJ1-2; size: many; V: TRBV3-1; D: -; DNA: TGTGCCAGCAGCCCCCGGCGGGGTATTAATGGCTACACCTTC; CDR3: CASSPRRGINGYTF
J: TRBJ2-3; size: many; V: TRBV28; D: -; DNA: TGTGCCAGCAGTAAGGAGGGAGGAACAGATACGCAGTATTTT; CDR3: CASSKEGGTDTQYF